This T cell receptor (beta chain) was sequenced for a study of shared clonotypes between healthy human individuals (dated by TCRdb to the early 2020s). Background on the whole study: The cohort comprised a couple of women and a few men aged 18 to 49 years. Libraries were prepared and TCR repertoires were sequenced by different laboratories using diverse techniques, in order to increase sequencing depth and limit assay-specific biases. To estimate repertoire size and how much clonotypes are shared between individuals, the study performed deep sequencing of blood TCR repertoires from roughly five healthy adults. Per donor, leukapheresis produced somewhere between about 0.8 and 9.5 billion PBMCs. For each donor, CD4 naive and CD4 memory were each given three plates, CD8 naive was given two plates, and CD8 memory was given one plate.

On this clone: Its antigen is still unknown. It has no much larger one-base neighbor in the sample; base qualities were not kept.

Donors were healthy HIV-negative adults with no recently reported acute infections or vaccinations. Every donor was a Caucasian adult living in Nashville, Tennessee, USA. CD4+ T cells were enriched by magnetic negative selection, after which naive cells were positively selected on CD45RA and the negative fraction was taken as the memory subset. After blood collection by leukapheresis, PBMCs were isolated using Ficoll-Histopaque density gradient centrifugation and then cryopreserved in the vapor phase of liquid nitrogen. Purity and quantity of every magnetically sorted T cell population were checked by analytical flow cytometry. Genomic DNA was isolated from each sorted fraction and quantified by UV absorbance on a Nanodrop 2000c. Using the deep immunoSEQ assay, multiplex PCR amplified TCR CDR3 regions from genomic DNA. Extracted genomic DNA from each cell subset was spread evenly across all wells of several immunoSEQ 96-well plates, with each plate serving as a replicate. Each replicate PCR for sorted subsets received roughly 0.2 ug genomic DNA, equal to roughly 30,000 T cell genomes. Purified libraries were quantified with a Qubit 3.0 fluorometer, sized on a Bioanalyzer 2100, and re-quantified with the KAPA Library Quantification kit. Every immunoSEQ 96-well plate was sequenced on a separate single-read 150-cycle Illumina NextSeq 550 flow cell. The authors' analysis ran thus. The immunoSEQ output contained only junctional sequences without quality scores, so filtering could not match that applied to full-length reads. Sequences were annotated with PyIR, a Python wrapper for IgBLAST v1.9, and V/J genes and CDR3 were assigned using IMGT germline references. Reads with weak V/J assignments (E-value above 1e-6), missing CDR3, stop codons, out-of-frame junctions, or ambiguous translated residues were removed. A V3J clonotype was defined by an identical inferred V gene, J gene, and CDR3 amino acid sequence. To compute the percentage overlap between repertoires, the number of shared unique clonotypes was divided by the size of the smaller repertoire. Richness of each repertoire was evaluated using RTK rarefaction, the Chao1 estimator, and Recon v2.1 estimates of unobserved clonotypes. OLGA was used to compute generation probabilities for all TCRbeta clonotypes that the gDNA method yielded from a handful of donors. TCRdb's version of the immuneACCESS table is confined to in-frame rearrangements and falls short of the full clone set. An unresolved V gene accounts for under half of the shortfall where checked; the remainder is of unknown origin. The DNA gave D and trimming, while V, J and clone size come from that table. The sample table shows 980,000 or so clones, and about three quarters are seen once. 1.5% of the sample is in the top ten clones.

Here is what the overall study found, with its caveats: The genetic and exposure-history diversity represented was limited by the small number of donors. Sampling was restricted to blood, and TCR repertoires in tissue are likely to differ from TCR repertoires in blood. Estimated clonotype richness was generally larger for naive than for memory subsets. Sharing across a handful of donors was observed for roughly 5.4% of naive CD4, 3% to 3.5% of naive CD8, 2% to 2.5% of memory CD4, and about 0.4% of memory CD8 clonotypes. Rarefaction of sorted-subset datasets indicated incomplete sequencing despite the large sequencing depth. Based on pairwise subsampling, the degree of clonotype sharing among donors was expected to be affected by sequencing depth. Higher generation probabilities were observed for clonotypes shared by all four sorted-subset donors than for non-shared clonotypes.

The material sequenced was memory CD4+ T cells sorted from blood. The cell subset or site label here, explained by the study, means: CD45RA-negative fraction. This sequence originates from a man younger than 35 in good health.

The nucleotides are TGTGCCATCATAGGAAGGACAGGGGGCGTCTCGCTCTCCTATAATTCACCCCTCCACTTT. It codes for CAIIGRTGGVSLSYNSPLHF. The V and J segments used are TRBV10-3 and TRBJ1-6; 11 central nucleotides agree with TRBD1. CDR1 and CDR2 are read off the germline V gene as ENHRY and SYGVKD. There are 20 amino acids in the CDR3, from cysteine to phenylalanine inclusive. The read is trimmed to its CDR3 DNA, 60 bases read in frame from base 1. Trimming removed 7 bases from V and 0 bases from J; the gene matches leave 14 bases unexplained.